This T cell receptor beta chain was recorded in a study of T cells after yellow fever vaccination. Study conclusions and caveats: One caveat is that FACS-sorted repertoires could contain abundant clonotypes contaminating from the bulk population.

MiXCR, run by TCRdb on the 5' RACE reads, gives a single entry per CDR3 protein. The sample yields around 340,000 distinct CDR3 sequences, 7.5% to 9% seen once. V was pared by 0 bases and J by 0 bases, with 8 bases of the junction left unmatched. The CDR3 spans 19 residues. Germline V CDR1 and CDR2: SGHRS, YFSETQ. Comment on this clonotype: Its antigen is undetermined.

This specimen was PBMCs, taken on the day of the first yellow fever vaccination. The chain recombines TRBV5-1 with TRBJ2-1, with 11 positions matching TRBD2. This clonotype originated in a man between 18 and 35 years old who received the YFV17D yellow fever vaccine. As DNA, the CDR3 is TGCGCCAGCAGCTTGGAGGGGGGACTAGCGGCGAGCTCCTACAATGAGCAGTTCTTC. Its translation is CASSLEGGLAASSYNEQFF.